The present T cell receptor beta chain was sequenced within a study of T-cell reconstitution after alpha-beta-depleted transplantation in children. The authors prepared the TCRbeta library with unique molecular identifiers. TCRdb ran MiXCR on the PCR reads and lists one entry per CDR3 protein. Of around 600,000 distinct CDR3 sequences in the sample, roughly 17% were seen once. The CDR3 is made up of 14 amino acids. V gave up 5 bases and J gave up 6 bases, with 13 bases separating them. Germline lookup yields CDR1 SGHVS and CDR2 FNYEAQ. The sequencing here drew on PBMCs from the stem cell graft donor, taken from the stem cell graft. The chain combines TRBV7-6 with TRBJ2-2; tentative D call: TRBD2 (5 bases). The TCR originated in a human donor who donated a stem cell graft to a child with acute myeloid leukemia. CDR3 sequence (DNA): TGTGCCAGCAGCGTAGTACTCGGGGCCGGGGAGCTGTTTTTT. Amino acids: CASSVVLGAGELFF.